This T cell receptor beta chain was recovered during a study of CD8 T cells in Susac syndrome. The T cells that were sequenced for TCR beta were CD8+ and CD4+ cells from blood. While CD8+ and CD4+ T cells were isolated negatively, TEMRA cells were enriched by FACS. The CDR3 length is 17 residues. V trimming: 3 bases; J trimming: 4 bases; junction bases outside the gene matches: 13. Germline V gene lookup returns CDR1 MNHEY and CDR2 SMNVEV (reference sequence). RNA totalling roughly 0.45 to 1 ug underwent reverse transcription with random hexamers. It was immunoSEQ multiplex PCR that amplified TCR beta CDR3 across 54 Vbeta and 13 Jbeta. TCRdb re-analysed the immunoSEQ multiplex PCR reads in MiXCR, keeping a single row per CDR3 protein. The data show some 260,000 distinct CDR3 sequences, roughly 93% seen once.

The sequence was collected from a human donor with multiple sclerosis. The sequenced sample consisted of CD4+ T cells from PBMCs. The chain combines TRBV27 with TRBJ2-5, with 8 bases lining up with TRBD2. The CDR3 coding sequence is TGTGCCAGCAGTTTGTCTCTCCATCGGGGGGGCGCAGAGACCCAGTACTTC. Residues: CASSLSLHRGGAETQYF.